These T cell receptor beta chains were read from a single sample in a study of cytotoxic CD8 clonotypes in ibrutinib-treated CLL. Profiling relied on immunoSEQ multiplex PCR, and the TCRdb table lists in-frame clones only, not all of them. The repertoire includes under 300,000 clones, 70% of them detected once, and about 16% sits in the top ten. Source: PBMCs, taken after 24 months of ibrutinib treatment. Receptors were obtained from a human donor with chronic lymphocytic leukemia. Each CDR3 is given with its conserved first and last residue. A D gene is named only where the DNA matches it firmly. The size of a clone is reported for some rows only, either as once, few or many, or as a class for expanded clones.

TRBJ2-7 . TRBV19 TRBD1 TGTGCCAGTAGTATCGGGACAGGGGGAAGCGAGCAGTACTTC CASSIGTGGSEQYF
TRBJ2-3 . TRBV9 . TGTGCCAGCAGCGTAGTCGGATGGGATGGGGATACGCAGTATTTT CASSVVGWDGDTQYF
TRBJ2-4 . TRBV25-1 . TGTGCCAGCAGTGAGGGAACCATCGAAGGCGGCATTCAGTACTTC CASSEGTIEGGIQYF
TRBJ2-1 . TRBV6-6 . TGTGCCAGCAGGGGCCCAGGGGTTGAGCAGTTCTTC CASRGPGVEQFF
TRBJ1-4 . TRBV19 TRBD1 TGTGCCAGTAGTATAGACTGGGACAGGGGATCGACTAATGAAAAACTGTTTTTT CASSIDWDRGSTNEKLFF
TRBJ2-7 . TRBV6-6 . TGTGCCAGCACCAAACAGGGCGGCGAGCAGTACTTC CASTKQGGEQYF
TRBJ1-5 few TRBV27 . TGTGCCAGCAGTTGGGGTGGGGACGGCAATCAGCCCCAGCATTTT CASSWGGDGNQPQHF
TRBJ2-1 . TRBV6-6 . TGTGCCAGCAGGACTACTGCTTCCTACAATGAGCAGTTCTTC CASRTTASYNEQFF
TRBJ2-7 few TRBV27 . TGTGCCAGCAGTTACGTGGCTTTAGGAGACGAGCAGTACTTC CASSYVALGDEQYF
TRBJ2-7 . TRBV10-1 TRBD2 TGCGCCAGCAGTGAGGGGACTAGCGAGGCCTACGAGCAGTACTTC CASSEGTSEAYEQYF
TRBJ2-7 . TRBV5-4 . TGTGCCAGCAGCCACCGGAGCAGCTCCTACGAGCAGTACTTC CASSHRSSSYEQYF
TRBJ1-2 few TRBV4-3 . TGCGCCAGCAGCCAAGAGGCGGGACTCCCGGGCGGCTACACCTTC CASSQEAGLPGGYTF
TRBJ2-3 once TRBV7-9 . TGTGCCAGCAGCTTAATTACTAGTGGGGGAGATACGCAGTATTTT CASSLITSGGDTQYF
TRBJ2-1 . TRBV7-3 TRBD2 TGTGCCAGCAGCTCCAGCGGGAGGGCGCTAAATGAGCAGTTCTTC CASSSSGRALNEQFF
TRBJ2-2 few TRBV11-2 . TGTGCCAGCAGCTTTACCGGGACAAACACCGGGGAGCTGTTTTTT CASSFTGTNTGELFF
TRBJ2-7 . TRBV11-2 . TGTGCCAGCAGCTCCTACTACGAGCAGTACTTC CASSSYYEQYF
TRBJ2-5 once TRBV25-1 TRBD2 TGTGCCAGCAGTGTCTCCCCGGGACTAGCGGTTCAAGAGACCCAGTACTTC CASSVSPGLAVQETQYF
TRBJ2-7 . TRBV28 TRBD1 TGTGCCAGCAGTACGGTCGCGACAGGGGATTACGAGCAGTACTTC CASSTVATGDYEQYF
TRBJ1-2 few TRBV10-3 TRBD1 TGTGCCGCAGGACAGGGCCCATTTACCACGTATGGCTACACCTTC CAAGQGPFTTYGYTF
TRBJ2-7 . TRBV9 . TGTGCCAGCAGCGTAGCCGGGGTCCACGAGCAGTACTTC CASSVAGVHEQYF
TRBJ2-3 . TRBV27 . TGTGCCAGCAGTTCACAGATCCCTCCCACAGATACGCAGTATTTT CASSSQIPPTDTQYF
TRBJ1-2 few TRBV28 TRBD1 TGTGCCAGCAGACTCGGACAGGGGGCATACGGCTACACCTTC CASRLGQGAYGYTF
TRBJ2-1 . TRBV29-1 TRBD2 TGCAGCGCCGGTCTAGCGGGAGGGACGAATGAGCAGTTCTTC CSAGLAGGTNEQFF
TRBJ2-5 . TRBV29-1 . TGCAGCGTACGAGGGGGAGCGGAGACCCAGTACTTC CSVRGGAETQYF
TRBJ2-1 . TRBV9 . TGTGCCAGCAGCGACACCCGGCATGAGCAGTTCTTC CASSDTRHEQFF
TRBJ2-7 . TRBV28 TRBD1 TGTGCCAGCAGAGTCACAGGGGACGAGCAGTACTTC CASRVTGDEQYF
TRBJ2-2 . TRBV6-5 . TGTGCCAGCGTCCGCTCAAACACCGGGGAGCTGTTTTTT CASVRSNTGELFF
TRBJ1-2 . TRBV2 . TGTGCCAGCAGTGAAGGGGAGGGGTCCTATGGCTACACCTTC CASSEGEGSYGYTF
TRBJ2-4 . TRBV10-3 . TGTGCCATCAGCCAGGGCCTCGATCTAGCCAAAAACATTCAGTACTTC CAISQGLDLAKNIQYF
TRBJ1-2 . TRBV29-1 TRBD1 TGCAGCGTTGGGGGACAGACCGCGGGAGGCTACACCTTC CSVGGQTAGGYTF
TRBJ2-3 . TRBV11-2 TRBD1 TGTGCCAGCAGCTTAGTGGGACAGGGCCGTGGGAATACGCAGTATTTT CASSLVGQGRGNTQYF
TRBJ1-2 . TRBV7-6 . TGTGCCAGCAGCAAAGACGAGCGAGGAAGCGATGGCTACACCTTC CASSKDERGSDGYTF
TRBJ1-1 . TRBV5-1 . TGCGCCAGCAGACCACATGATCCTTTCACTGAAGCTTTCTTT CASRPHDPFTEAFF
TRBJ1-5 . TRBV19 . TGTGCCAGTAGACGGGAGTTGGGCCAGCCCCAGCATTTT CASRRELGQPQHF
TRBJ1-5 . TRBV6-6 TRBD1 TGTGCCAGCAGTTCTACAGGGGAAGGCAATCAGCCCCAGCATTTT CASSSTGEGNQPQHF
TRBJ2-5 . TRBV13 . TGTGCCAGCAGCTTATACAGTCGGGAGACCCAGTACTTC CASSLYSRETQYF
TRBJ1-1 . TRBV2 . TGTGCCAGCAGTGGGAGCCTCATGAACACTGAAGCTTTCTTT CASSGSLMNTEAFF
TRBJ2-3 once TRBV18 TRBD1 TGTGCCAGCTCACCACCGCCGACAGGGGGCGTGGATACGCAGTATTTT CASSPPPTGGVDTQYF
TRBJ1-1 . TRBV28 . TGTGCCAGCGAATCTGGGGGGCTGAACACTGAAGCTTTCTTT CASESGGLNTEAFF
TRBJ2-1 . TRBV29-1 . TGCAGCGTTGGGACAGAGCCTTTCAATGAGCAGTTCTTC CSVGTEPFNEQFF
TRBJ2-5 few TRBV29-1 TRBD2 TGCAGCGTTGAGCGGGAGTCGGAGACCCAGTACTTC CSVERESETQYF